This T cell receptor beta chain was sequenced in a study of control samples from healthy donors and cancer patients. V lost 3 bases and J lost 6, with 15 bases in between. Germline CDR1 SGHRS, CDR2 YFSETQ. The CDR3 has 15 residues. Only in-frame clones appear in the TCRdb table, and some are missing; sequencing was by immunoSEQ multiplex PCR. The table lists around 110,000 clones, 75% to 90% of them singletons. The TCR comes from a woman aged 50 to 65 with colorectal cancer. The gene calls are TRBV5-1 and TRBJ1-4; possibly TRBD1 for D (6 bases). The sample taken for sequencing was PBMCs. The CDR3 region has the DNA TGCGCCAGCAGCTCGGCCGGGACACAGGATGAAAAACTGTTTTTT. It specifies CASSSAGTQDEKLFF. Full variable domain (missing parts from reference TRBV5-1 and TRBJ1-4): KAGVTQTPRYLIKTRGQQVTLSCSPISGHRSVSWYQQTPGQGLQFLFEYFSETQRNKGNFPGRFSGRQFSNSRSEMNVSTLELGDSALYLCASSSAGTQDEKLFFGSGTQLSVL.